A single sample is the source of the 5 T cell receptor beta chains below, sequenced in a study of cytomegalovirus exposure and HLA in healthy donors. Only in-frame clones appear in the TCRdb table, and some are missing; sequencing was by immunoSEQ multiplex PCR. The table records around 200,000 clones, 88% of them present only once. Sample: PBMCs. The receptors here all came from a woman younger than 30 in good health and CMV-seronegative.

The V call is TRBV12-2, the J call TRBJ2-2; the DNA was not used to check the table's D call, TRBD2. TRBV12-2 is labeled a pseudogene. The CDR3 is 16 residues long. The CDR3 DNA reads as TGTGCAAGTCGCCGGGGACTAGCGGGAGGTACCGGGGAGCTGTTTTTT. Translation: CASRRGLAGGTGELFF.

The gene calls are TRBV27 and TRBJ1-2; perhaps TRBD1 as D (5 bases). There are 13 residues in the CDR3. CDR1 is MNHEY, CDR2 SMNVEV, per germline (reference sequence). Trimming shortened V by 7 bases and J by 3 bases, and 12 bases separated the two germline ends. This CDR3 reads CASKDQGHYGYTF. Here the CDR3 DNA reads TGTGCCAGCAAAGATCAGGGTCACTATGGCTACACCTTC.

The rearrangement links TRBV30 to TRBJ1-1; D unresolved. The CDR3 length is 11 residues. Germline V gives CDR1 GTSNPN, CDR2 SVGIG (reference sequence). Trimming cost V 4 bases and J 2 bases, with 5 bases left between them. The CDR3 protein is CAWTFNTEAFF. CDR3 DNA sequence: TGTGCCTGGACCTTCAACACTGAAGCTTTCTTT.

The V and J genes are TRBV9 and TRBJ1-1; 9 bases map to TRBD1. Germline values: CDR1 SGDLS, CDR2 YYNGEE. J lost 1 base, V lost 4 bases, and 5 bases had no gene match. The CDR3 loop spans 15 amino acids. The CDR3 spells CASSPATGGNTEAFF. The CDR3 DNA sequence: TGTGCCAGCAGCCCAGCGACAGGGGGGAACACTGAAGCTTTCTTT.

The chain links TRBV28 to TRBJ2-1; D is possibly TRBD2 (6 bases). CDR3 length: 15 residues. V was clipped by 4 bases and J by 0 bases, with 10 bases between them. Germline loops: CDR1 MDHEN, CDR2 SYDVKM. The CDR3 nucleotides read TGTGCCAGCAGTTATCGACTAGACTCCTACAATGAGCAGTTCTTC. Its translation is CASSYRLDSYNEQFF.